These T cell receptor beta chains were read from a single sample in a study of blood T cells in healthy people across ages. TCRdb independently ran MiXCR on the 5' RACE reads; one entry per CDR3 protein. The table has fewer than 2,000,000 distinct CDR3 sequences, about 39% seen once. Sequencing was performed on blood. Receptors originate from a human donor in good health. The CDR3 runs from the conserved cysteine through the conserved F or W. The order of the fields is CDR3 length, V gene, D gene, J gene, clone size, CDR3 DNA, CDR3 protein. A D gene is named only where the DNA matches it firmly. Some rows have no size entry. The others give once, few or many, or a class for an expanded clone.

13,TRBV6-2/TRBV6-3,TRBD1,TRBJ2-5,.,TGTGCCAGCAGTTACGGACAGGGGGCAAGGCAGTACTTC,CASSYGQGARQYF
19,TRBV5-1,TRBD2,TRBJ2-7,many,TGCGCCAGCAGCTTGGCTGAGTCGGTAGCGGGGGGGCTATCCTACGAGCAGTACTTC,CASSLAESVAGGLSYEQYF
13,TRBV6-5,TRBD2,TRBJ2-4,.,TGTGCCAGCAGAGCGGGGCCCGAGGTCGTTCAGTACTTC,CASRAGPEVVQYF
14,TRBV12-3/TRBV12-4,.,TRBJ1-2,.,TGTGCCAGCAGTTTGTCAGGGGCCCGAAGAGGCTACACCTTC,CASSLSGARRGYTF
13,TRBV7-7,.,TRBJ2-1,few,TGTGCTAGCGGTCCACAGGCCGGGAATGAGCAGTTCTTC,CASGPQAGNEQFF
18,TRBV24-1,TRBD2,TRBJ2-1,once,TGTGCCACCAGTGATTTTAACACACGGCGGGGGGGGATGAATGAGCAGTTCTTC,CATSDFNTRRGGMNEQFF
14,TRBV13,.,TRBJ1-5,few,TGTGCCAGCGGCTTAGGAGGGGGCAATCAGCCCCAGCATTTT,CASGLGGGNQPQHF
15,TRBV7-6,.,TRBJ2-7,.,TGTGCCAGCAGCTTAGAGGCAGGGGAGGTCGGCGAGCAGTACTTC,CASSLEAGEVGEQYF
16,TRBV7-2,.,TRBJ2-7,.,TGTGCCAGCAGCATTTCAGCAGGGCTATCAAACTACGAGCAGTACTTC,CASSISAGLSNYEQYF
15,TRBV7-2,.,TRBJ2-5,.,TGTGCCAGCAGCTTAGAGGGCATGTACCAAGAGACCCAGTACTTC,CASSLEGMYQETQYF
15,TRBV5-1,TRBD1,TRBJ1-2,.,TGCGCCAGCAGCCCGGGACAGGGTAGAGGCGATGGCTACACCTTC,CASSPGQGRGDGYTF
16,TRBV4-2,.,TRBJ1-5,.,TGTGCCAGCAGCCACGCTAGAGAGATTAGCAATCAGCCCCAGCATTTT,CASSHAREISNQPQHF
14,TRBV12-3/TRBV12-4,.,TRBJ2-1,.,TGTGCCGGCAGTTTGGGCCCTCGGGGCAATGAGCAGTTCTTC,CAGSLGPRGNEQFF
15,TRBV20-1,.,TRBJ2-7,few,TGCAGTGCTAGAGATCCGGGACGGCAGACCTACGAGCAGTACTTC,CSARDPGRQTYEQYF
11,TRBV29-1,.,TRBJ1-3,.,TGCAGCGTTGACGACTCAAACACCATATATTTT,CSVDDSNTIYF
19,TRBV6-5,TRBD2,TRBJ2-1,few,TGTGCCAGCAGTTCTCGTAGTCCCGGGACTAGCACACCTTACAATGAGCAGTTCTTC,CASSSRSPGTSTPYNEQFF
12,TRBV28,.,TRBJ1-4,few,TGTGCCAGCAGTGACTCGGGGGAAAAACTGTTTTTT,CASSDSGEKLFF
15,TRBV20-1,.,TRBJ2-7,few,TGCAGTGCTAGAGGCACAGAAGGAACCCTAAGCGAGCAGTACTTC,CSARGTEGTLSEQYF
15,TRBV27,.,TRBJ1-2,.,TGTGCCAGCAGTTTACCCGGGGGAAGTACAGATGGCTACACCTTC,CASSLPGGSTDGYTF
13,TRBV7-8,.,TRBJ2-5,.,TGTGCCAGCAGCTTACTGTGCCAAGAGACCCAGTACTTC,CASSLLCQETQYF
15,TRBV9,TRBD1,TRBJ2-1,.,TGTGCCAGCAGCGTAGTGGGACAGGGGGCTGGTGAGCAGTTCTTC,CASSVVGQGAGEQFF
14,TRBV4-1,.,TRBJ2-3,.,TGCGCCAGCAGCCGGACTCTAGACGCAGATACGCAGTATTTT,CASSRTLDADTQYF
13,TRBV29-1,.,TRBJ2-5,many,TGCAGCGTGGTTGAGACGCACGAAGAGACCCAGTACTTC,CSVVETHEETQYF
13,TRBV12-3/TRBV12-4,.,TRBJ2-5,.,TGTGCCAGCAGTTTTTACGGCTCAGAGACCCAGTACTTC,CASSFYGSETQYF
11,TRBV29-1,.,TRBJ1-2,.,TGCAGCGGGGGGGATGTGGATGGCTACACCTTC,CSGGDVDGYTF
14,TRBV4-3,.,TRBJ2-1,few,TGCGCCAGCAGCCAAGGGGGTCTTCTCCATGAGCAGTTCTTC,CASSQGGLLHEQFF
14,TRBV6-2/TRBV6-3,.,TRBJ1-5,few,TGTGCCAGCAGTTACGAACCGAGCAATCAGCCCCAGCATTTT,CASSYEPSNQPQHF
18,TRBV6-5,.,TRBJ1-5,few,TGTGCCAGCAGTTACTTGAGGAGGACAGACGATAGCAATCAGCCCCAGCATTTT,CASSYLRRTDDSNQPQHF
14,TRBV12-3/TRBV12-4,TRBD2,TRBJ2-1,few,TGTGCCAGCAGCACCGGGACTAGCGGGGTTGAGCAGTTCTTC,CASSTGTSGVEQFF
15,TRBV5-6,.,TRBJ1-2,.,TGTGCCAGCAGCTTGGTTCGTTTTTCTGGGTATGGCTACACCTTC,CASSLVRFSGYGYTF
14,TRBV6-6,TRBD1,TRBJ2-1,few,TGTGCCAGCAGTTCCTGGGGGACAGACAATGAGCAGTTCTTC,CASSSWGTDNEQFF
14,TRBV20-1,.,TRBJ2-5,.,TGCAGTGCTTTGACTAGAGATCACCAAGAGACCCAGTACTTC,CSALTRDHQETQYF
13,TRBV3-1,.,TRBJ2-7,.,TGTGCCAGCAGCCCCCAATTACCAGGCGAGCAGTACTTC,CASSPQLPGEQYF
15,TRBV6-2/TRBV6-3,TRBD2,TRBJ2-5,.,TGTGCCAGCAAAAGCGGGGGAGGCGACCAAGAGACCCAGTACTTC,CASKSGGGDQETQYF
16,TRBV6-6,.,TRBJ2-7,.,TGTGCCAGCAGTTACTCAGGGCAGATCGTCTCCTACGAGCAGTACTTC,CASSYSGQIVSYEQYF
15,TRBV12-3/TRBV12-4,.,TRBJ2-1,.,TGTGCCAGCAGTTTAGGGACCGATGTCTACAATGAGCAGTTCTTC,CASSLGTDVYNEQFF
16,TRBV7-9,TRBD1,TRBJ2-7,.,TGTGCCAGCAGCTCTCCCGGGACAGGAATCTTCTACGAGCAGTACTTC,CASSSPGTGIFYEQYF
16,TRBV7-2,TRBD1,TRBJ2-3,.,TGTGCCAGCAGCTTGCTTCCGGACAGGACGGTAGATACGCAGTATTTT,CASSLLPDRTVDTQYF
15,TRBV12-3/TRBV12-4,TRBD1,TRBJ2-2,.,TGTGCCAGCCGACTTACGACAGGGCCCACCGGGGAGCTGTTTTTT,CASRLTTGPTGELFF
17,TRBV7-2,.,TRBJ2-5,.,TGTGCCAGCAGCTTAGGTTTGAGCGGCTACTTCCAAGAGACCCAGTACTTC,CASSLGLSGYFQETQYF
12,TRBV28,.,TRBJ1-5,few,TGTGCCAGCAGTTTTTATTCTCAGCCCCAGCATTTT,CASSFYSQPQHF
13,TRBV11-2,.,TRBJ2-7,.,TGTGCCAGCAGCTTATTGGTAGTTAACGAGCAGTACTTC,CASSLLVVNEQYF